A selection of T cell receptor beta chains follows, all from one sample in a study of T cell changes during pregnancy in multiple sclerosis. Only in-frame clones appear in the TCRdb table, and some are missing; sequencing was by immunoSEQ multiplex PCR. Of 35,000 to 50,000 clones listed, 80% to 90% are singletons. Sequencing used CD4+ T cells from peripheral blood mononuclear cells, obtained before pregnancy. The receptor set was obtained from a female donor with multiple sclerosis, enrolled in a pregnancy study. The CDR3 runs from the conserved cysteine through the conserved F or W. Each record gives: V gene, J gene, D gene, clone size, CDR3 DNA, CDR3 protein. D genes are given only for firm matches. Clone size is given for some rows only: seen once, a few or many times, or a class if the clone is expanded.

TRBV5-1	TRBJ1-1	TRBD1	NA	TGCGCCAGCGCCGGGACAGTCAACACTGAAGCTTTCTTT	CASAGTVNTEAFF
TRBV11-2	TRBJ1-2	NA	NA	TGTGCCAGCGGTAAAGGAGGCTATGGCTACACCTTC	CASGKGGYGYTF
TRBV5-1	TRBJ1-4	NA	NA	TGCGCCAGCACATCACAGGGTGCAACTAATGAAAAACTGTTTTTT	CASTSQGATNEKLFF
TRBV19	TRBJ2-1	NA	NA	TGTGCCAGTAGTATAGATCAAGGCAGGGGATCCTACAATGAGCAGTTCTTC	CASSIDQGRGSYNEQFF
TRBV9	TRBJ2-1	NA	NA	TGTGCCTCCGGGAACTTCGCGGGCAATGAGCAGTTCTTC	CASGNFAGNEQFF
TRBV6-5	TRBJ2-2	NA	NA	TGTGCCAGCAGGCGCCTGCAGGGTCAAGCCGGGGAGCTGTTTTTT	CASRRLQGQAGELFF
TRBV7-2	TRBJ1-2	TRBD1	once	TGTGCCAGCAGCGAGCGTTACACAGGGGGCGGGAAGGGTGGCTACACCTTC	CASSERYTGGGKGGYTF
TRBV18	TRBJ1-5	TRBD1	NA	TGTGCCAGCTCAGGAGACAGGGGCACCAGGAATCAGCCCCAGCATTTT	CASSGDRGTRNQPQHF
TRBV7-9	TRBJ1-2	NA	NA	TGTGCCAGCAGCCGCACCAAACAGAGCTATGGCTACACCTTC	CASSRTKQSYGYTF
TRBV10-2	TRBJ1-5	NA	once	TGCGCCAGCAGTGATAACCAGGCGGGACAGCCCCAGCATTTT	CASSDNQAGQPQHF
TRBV29-1	TRBJ1-1	NA	NA	TGCAGCGGCTACGGGGATGCCCCTGAAGCTTTCTTT	CSGYGDAPEAFF
TRBV19	TRBJ2-1	TRBD1	NA	TGTGCCAGTAGTCCTACTCCACAGGGGCACAACAATGAGCAGTTCTTC	CASSPTPQGHNNEQFF
TRBV7-3	TRBJ2-3	NA	NA	TGTGCCAGCAGCTTGCGGGTTAGCACAGATACGCAGTATTTT	CASSLRVSTDTQYF
TRBV6-1	TRBJ2-1	NA	NA	TGTGCCAGCAACCTAGCGAACTACAATGAGCAGTTCTTC	CASNLANYNEQFF
TRBV19	TRBJ2-3	TRBD1	NA	TGTGCCAGTAGACTGACAGGGGGCGGGGATACGCAGTATTTT	CASRLTGGGDTQYF
TRBV6-6	TRBJ1-4	TRBD1	NA	TGTGCCAGCAGTTTGGGACAGGGAGAAAATGAAAAACTGTTTTTT	CASSLGQGENEKLFF
TRBV30	TRBJ1-2	TRBD1	once	TGTGCCTGGAGTAAGGGACAGGGGGTCTATGGCTACACCTTC	CAWSKGQGVYGYTF
TRBV19	TRBJ1-1	TRBD1	NA	TGTGCCAGTAGGGGGGACAGGGGGTTGACTGAAGCTTTCTTT	CASRGDRGLTEAFF
TRBV19	TRBJ2-1	TRBD2	NA	TGTGCCAGTAGTATACCTAGGGCTAGCGGGAGCCACATTCGAAATGAGCAGTTCTTC	CASSIPRASGSHIRNEQFF
TRBV10-3	TRBJ2-1	NA	NA	TGTGCCATCAGTGGAGACATCGATGAGCAGTTCTTC	CAISGDIDEQFF
TRBV6-1	TRBJ1-6	NA	NA	TGTGCCAGCAGCGACGACGGAGAGAATTCACCCCTCCACTTT	CASSDDGENSPLHF
TRBV27	TRBJ2-1	NA	NA	TGTGCCAGCAGTTCACTGAGACGGAGCTCCTACAATGAGCAGTTCTTC	CASSSLRRSSYNEQFF